This TCR beta chain was recovered during a study of blood T cell repertoires in COVID-19. J gave up 5 bases and V 3 bases, and 10 bases lay outside the gene matches. Germline V gene sequence: CDR1 LGHNA, CDR2 YNFKEQ. The CDR3 is 15 residues long. This table comes from immunoSEQ multiplex PCR, and its TCRdb copy is limited to in-frame clones, with some not included. The sample carries around 150,000 clones, over 80% recorded once. The rearrangement joins TRBV4-2 to TRBJ2-7; TRBD1 matches 7 bases. Specimen: peripheral blood. The receptor was isolated from a young man with COVID-19, enrolled during active disease. CDR3 in DNA: TGTGCCAGCAGCCAGGGGGTAGGGGGCATCGACGAGCAGTACTTC. This gives the protein CASSQGVGGIDEQYF.